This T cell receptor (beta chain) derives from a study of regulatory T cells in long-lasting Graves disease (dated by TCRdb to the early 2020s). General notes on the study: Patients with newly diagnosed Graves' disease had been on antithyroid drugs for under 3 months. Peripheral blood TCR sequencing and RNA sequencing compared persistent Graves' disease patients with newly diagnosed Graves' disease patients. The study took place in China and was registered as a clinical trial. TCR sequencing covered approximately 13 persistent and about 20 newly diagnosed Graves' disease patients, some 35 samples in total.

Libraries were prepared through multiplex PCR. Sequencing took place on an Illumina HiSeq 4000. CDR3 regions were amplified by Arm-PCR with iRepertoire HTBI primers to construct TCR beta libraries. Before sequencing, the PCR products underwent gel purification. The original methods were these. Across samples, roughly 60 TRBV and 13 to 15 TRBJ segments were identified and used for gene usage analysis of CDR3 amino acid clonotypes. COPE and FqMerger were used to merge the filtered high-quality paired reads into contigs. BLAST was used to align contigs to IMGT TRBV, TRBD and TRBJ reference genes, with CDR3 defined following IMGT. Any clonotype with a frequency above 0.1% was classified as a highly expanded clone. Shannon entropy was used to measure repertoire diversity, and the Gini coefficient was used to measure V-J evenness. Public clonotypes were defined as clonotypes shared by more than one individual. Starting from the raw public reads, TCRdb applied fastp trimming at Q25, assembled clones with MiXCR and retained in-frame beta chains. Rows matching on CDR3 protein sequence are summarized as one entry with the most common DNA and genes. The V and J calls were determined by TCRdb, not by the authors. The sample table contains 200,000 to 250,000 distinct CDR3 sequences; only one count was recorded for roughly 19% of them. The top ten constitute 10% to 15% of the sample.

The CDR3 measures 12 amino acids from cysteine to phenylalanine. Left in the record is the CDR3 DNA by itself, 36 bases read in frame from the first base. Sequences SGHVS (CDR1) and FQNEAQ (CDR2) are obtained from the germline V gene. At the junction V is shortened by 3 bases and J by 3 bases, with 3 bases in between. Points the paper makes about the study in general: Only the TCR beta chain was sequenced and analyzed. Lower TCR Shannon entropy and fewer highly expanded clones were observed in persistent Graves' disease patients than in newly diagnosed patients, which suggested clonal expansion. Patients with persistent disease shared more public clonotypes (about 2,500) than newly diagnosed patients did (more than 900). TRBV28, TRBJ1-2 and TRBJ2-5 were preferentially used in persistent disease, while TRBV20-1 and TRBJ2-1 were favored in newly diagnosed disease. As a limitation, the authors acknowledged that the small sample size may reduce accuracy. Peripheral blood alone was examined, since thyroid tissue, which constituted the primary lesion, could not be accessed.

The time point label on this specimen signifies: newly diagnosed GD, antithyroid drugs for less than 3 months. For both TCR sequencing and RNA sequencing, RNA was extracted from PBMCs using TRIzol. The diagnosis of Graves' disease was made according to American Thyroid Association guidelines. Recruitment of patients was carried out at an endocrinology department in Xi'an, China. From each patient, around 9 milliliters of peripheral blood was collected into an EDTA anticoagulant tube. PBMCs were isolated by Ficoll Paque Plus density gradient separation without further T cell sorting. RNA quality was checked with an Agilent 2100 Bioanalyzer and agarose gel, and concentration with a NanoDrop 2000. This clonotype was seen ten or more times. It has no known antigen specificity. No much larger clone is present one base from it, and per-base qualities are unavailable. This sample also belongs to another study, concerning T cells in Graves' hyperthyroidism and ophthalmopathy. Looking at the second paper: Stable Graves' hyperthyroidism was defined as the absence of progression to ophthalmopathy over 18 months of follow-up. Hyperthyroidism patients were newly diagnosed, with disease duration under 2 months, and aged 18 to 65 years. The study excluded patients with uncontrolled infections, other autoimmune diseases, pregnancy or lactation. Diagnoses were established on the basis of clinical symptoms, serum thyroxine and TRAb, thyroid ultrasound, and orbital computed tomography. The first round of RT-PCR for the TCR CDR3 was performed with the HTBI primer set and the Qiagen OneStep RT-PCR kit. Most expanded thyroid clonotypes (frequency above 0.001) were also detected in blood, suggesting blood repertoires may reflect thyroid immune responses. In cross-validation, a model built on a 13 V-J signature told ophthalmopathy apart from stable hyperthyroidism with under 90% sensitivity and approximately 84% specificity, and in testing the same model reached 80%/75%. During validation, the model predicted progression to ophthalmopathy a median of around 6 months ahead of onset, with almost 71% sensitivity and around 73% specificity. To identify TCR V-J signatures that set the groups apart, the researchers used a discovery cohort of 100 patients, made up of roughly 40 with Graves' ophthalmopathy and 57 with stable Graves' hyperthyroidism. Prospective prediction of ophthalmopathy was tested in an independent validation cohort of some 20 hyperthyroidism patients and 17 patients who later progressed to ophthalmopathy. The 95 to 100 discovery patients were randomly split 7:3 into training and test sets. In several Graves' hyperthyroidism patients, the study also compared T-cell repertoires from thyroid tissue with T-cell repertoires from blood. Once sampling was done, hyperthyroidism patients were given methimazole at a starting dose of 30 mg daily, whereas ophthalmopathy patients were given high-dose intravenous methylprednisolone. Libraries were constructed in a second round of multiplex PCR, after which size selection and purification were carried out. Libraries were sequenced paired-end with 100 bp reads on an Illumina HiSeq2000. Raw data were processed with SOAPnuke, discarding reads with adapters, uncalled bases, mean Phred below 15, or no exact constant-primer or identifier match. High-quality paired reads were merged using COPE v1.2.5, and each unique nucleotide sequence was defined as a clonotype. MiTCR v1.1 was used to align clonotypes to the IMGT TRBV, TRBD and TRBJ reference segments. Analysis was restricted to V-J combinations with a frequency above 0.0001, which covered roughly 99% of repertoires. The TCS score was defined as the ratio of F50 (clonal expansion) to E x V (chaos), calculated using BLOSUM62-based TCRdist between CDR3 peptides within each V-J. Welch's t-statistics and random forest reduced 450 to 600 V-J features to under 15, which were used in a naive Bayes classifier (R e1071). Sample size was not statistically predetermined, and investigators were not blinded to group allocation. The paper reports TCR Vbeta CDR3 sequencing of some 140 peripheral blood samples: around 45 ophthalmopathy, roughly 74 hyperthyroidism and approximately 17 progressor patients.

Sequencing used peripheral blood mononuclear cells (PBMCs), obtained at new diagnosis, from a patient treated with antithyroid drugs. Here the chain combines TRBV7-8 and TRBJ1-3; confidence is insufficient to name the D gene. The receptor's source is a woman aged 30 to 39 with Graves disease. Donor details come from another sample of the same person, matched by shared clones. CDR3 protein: CASSFVGNTIYF. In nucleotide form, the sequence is TGTGCCAGCAGCTTTGTTGGAAACACCATATATTTT.